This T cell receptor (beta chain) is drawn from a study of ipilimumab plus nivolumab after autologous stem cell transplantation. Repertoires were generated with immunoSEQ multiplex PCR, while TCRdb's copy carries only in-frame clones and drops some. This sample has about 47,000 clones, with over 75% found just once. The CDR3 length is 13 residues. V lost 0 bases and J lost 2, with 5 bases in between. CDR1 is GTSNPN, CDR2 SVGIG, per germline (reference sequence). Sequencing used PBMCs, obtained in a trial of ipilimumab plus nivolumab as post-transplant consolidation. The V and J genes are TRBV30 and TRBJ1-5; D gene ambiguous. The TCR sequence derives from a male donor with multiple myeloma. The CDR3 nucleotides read TGTGCCTGGAGTGTCGCAGGCAATCAGCCCCAGCATTTT. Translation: CAWSVAGNQPQHF.